This entry lists 26 T cell receptor beta chains sequenced from one sample in a study of response to subunit inactivated influenza vaccine. TCRdb re-called the RT-PCR reads through MiXCR, storing one row per CDR3 protein. This sample has approximately 170,000 distinct CDR3 sequences; 13% to 15% occur once, and the top ten carry approximately 30%. The specimen was CD8+ T cells sorted from PBMCs, collected around 5 days after vaccination. The receptor set was obtained from a man aged 50 to 60 who received an inactivated influenza vaccine.

This clonotype appeared many times. The chain links TRBV7-9 to TRBJ1-2, with 8 nucleotides matching TRBD1. In germline, CDR1 is SEHNR, CDR2 FQNEAQ (reference sequence). This CDR3 region has 14 residues. Trimming at V came to 4 bases and at J to 7 bases, leaving 8 bases not matched to a gene. The CDR3 loop reads CASSSSGTGFGYTF. In DNA form, the CDR3 reads TGTGCCAGCAGCTCCTCCGGGACAGGTTTTGGCTACACCTTC.

This clonotype was counted only a few times. The chain links TRBV29-1 to TRBJ2-7, with a possible D match to TRBD2 (6 bases). CDR3 size: 15 residues. The germline gives CDR1 SQVTM, CDR2 ANQGSEA. V lost 6 bases to trimming and J lost 3 bases, with 21 bases between them. CDR3 sequence (DNA): TGCAGCGTGGGGGACTCGGAGGGAGACGGCTACGAGCAGTACTTC. This sequence encodes CSVGDSEGDGYEQYF.

This clonotype turned up a few times. This rearrangement joins TRBV5-1 to TRBJ2-1; D remains unclear. The germline CDR1 and CDR2 sequences are SGHRS and YFSETQ. Trimming removed 0 bases at V and 6 bases at J, with 13 bases between. The CDR3 length is 15 residues. CDR3 sequence (DNA): TGCGCCAGCAGCTTGGGGCAGGCCACTCGCAATGAGCAGTTCTTC. It translates to CASSLGQATRNEQFF.

This clonotype was observed a handful of times. The rearrangement links TRBV4-3 to TRBJ2-1; no definite D call. Germline-derived CDR1 and CDR2 are LGHNA and YSLEER. The length of the CDR3 is 15 residues. Trimming stripped 1 base from V and 4 bases from J, with 11 bases between. Here the CDR3 reads CASSQGGSLYNEQFF. The CDR3 DNA reads TGCGCCAGCAGCCAAGGAGGATCCCTATACAATGAGCAGTTCTTC.

This clonotype has just one count. A single base separates this from a much larger clone, so it may be a read error. The V gene is TRBV7-9, the J gene TRBJ2-7; 10 nucleotides match TRBD1. In germline, CDR1 is SEHNR, CDR2 FQNEAQ (reference sequence). This CDR3 contains 13 residues. CDR3 sequence reads: CPSYGDRGSEQYF. CDR3 sequence (DNA): TGTCCCAGCTATGGGGACAGGGGATCCGAGCAGTACTTC.

The sample holds a few counts of this clonotype. V gene TRBV18 combines with J gene TRBJ2-5; TRBD2 matches at 9 bases. Germline trimming cut 1 base from V and 0 bases from J; bases unmatched to any gene: 6. The CDR3 has 17 residues. The germline gives CDR1 KGHSH, CDR2 LQKENI. CDR3 sequence (DNA): TGTGCCAGCTCACCACGGGGACTAGCTCCCTACCAAGAGACCCAGTACTTC. Protein sequence: CASSPRGLAPYQETQYF. The full variable domain, its missing parts supplied by reference TRBV18 and TRBJ2-5, is NAGVMQNPRHLVRRRGQEARLRCSPMKGHSHVYWYRQLPEEGLKFMVYLQKENIIDESGMPKERFSAEFPKEGPSILRIQQVVRGDSAAYFCASSPRGLAPYQETQYFGPGTRLLVL.

This clonotype was recorded a few times. The rearrangement uses TRBV27 and TRBJ2-1; D is tentatively TRBD1 or TRBD2 (5 bases each). Germline CDR1 reads MNHEY; CDR2 reads SMNVEV (reference sequence). This CDR3 comprises 18 residues. V lost 5 bases to trimming and J lost 2 bases, with 22 bases between them. The CDR3: CASSPTIRDGKPYNEQFF. The DNA of the CDR3 is TGTGCCAGCAGTCCGACGATCCGGGACGGGAAACCCTACAATGAGCAGTTCTTC.

The chain links TRBV12-3 or TRBV12-4 to TRBJ2-3; tentative D call: TRBD1 (6 bases). V lost 5 bases and J 1 base, leaving 13 bases between the germline ends. The CDR3 sequence is 15 residues long. In DNA, the CDR3 is TGTGCCAGCAGTACCTACAGGGTCCGCACAGATACGCAGTATTTT. This translates into CASSTYRVRTDTQYF.

This clonotype was observed a handful of times. The chain is built from TRBV11-1 and TRBJ1-1, with 7 bases that match TRBD1. CDR3 length equals 18 residues. Trimming removed 2 bases from V and 0 bases from J; junction bases left unmatched: 12. Germline values: CDR1 SGHAT, CDR2 FQDESV (reference sequence). CDR3 bases: TGTGCCAGCAGCTTAAACGACAGGGCCTCCACTATGAACACTGAAGCTTTCTTT. This encodes CASSLNDRASTMNTEAFF.

There are a few counts of this clonotype. The chain has TRBV7-9 and TRBJ2-2; no definite D call. This CDR3 has 12 amino acids. Trimming removed 5 bases at V and 9 bases at J, with 10 bases between. Per germline, CDR1 SEHNR and CDR2 FQNEAQ (reference sequence). The CDR3 loop is CASSPPGRELFF. The CDR3, as DNA: TGTGCCAGCAGCCCTCCGGGCAGGGAGCTGTTTTTT.

This clonotype has only a few counts. The rearrangement joins TRBV2 to TRBJ2-7; the match to TRBD1 covers 7 bases. CDR3 length: 15 amino acids. Germline-derived CDR1 and CDR2 are SNHLY and FYNNEI. V dropped 3 bases and J dropped 3; count of bases not matched to a gene: 8. The CDR3 sequence: CASSEIGTAYYEQYF. CDR3 in DNA: TGTGCCAGCAGTGAGATAGGGACAGCCTACTACGAGCAGTACTTC.

There are many counts of this clonotype. The V and J genes are TRBV5-5 and TRBJ1-1; D gene uncertain. The V end lost 0 bases, the J end lost 4 bases, and 7 bases lay between the germline ends. The CDR3 is 13 amino acids. The V gene's germline CDR1 is SGHKS and CDR2 YYEKEE (reference sequence). In nucleotides, the CDR3 is TGTGCCAGCAGCTTGGGTGTAGGCACTGAAGCTTTCTTT. The encoded protein is CASSLGVGTEAFF.

This chain connects TRBV19 to TRBJ2-7; TRBD2 aligns across 8 bases. The CDR3 spans 13 residues. The ends lost 10 bases at V and 6 bases at J; junction bases unmatched: 11. Germline loops: CDR1 LNHDA, CDR2 SQIVND (reference sequence). In DNA, the CDR3 is TGTGCCACCCGAGCGGGGGCCGCCGGCGAGCAGTACTTC. This gives the protein CATRAGAAGEQYF.

CDR3 in DNA: TGTGCCAGCAGCCAAGGGGGCGTGGTCACTGAAGCTTTCTTT. Translated, it gives CASSQGGVVTEAFF. The chain employs TRBV14 and TRBJ1-1; D might be TRBD1 (5 bases). Trimming shortened V by 1 base and J by 4 bases, and 10 bases separated the two germline ends. Germline V lookup: CDR1 SGHDN, CDR2 FVKESK. This CDR3 has 14 residues.

The CDR3 loop reads CASSQDARDNEQFF. The CDR3 DNA sequence: TGTGCCAGCAGCCAAGATGCCAGGGACAATGAGCAGTTCTTC. V and J are TRBV4-2 and TRBJ2-1, with a tentative D call TRBD1 (5 bases). V dropped 0 bases and J dropped 5 bases, with 8 bases sitting between them. CDR1 is LGHNA, CDR2 YNFKEQ, per germline. The CDR3 sequence is 14 residues long.

This clonotype was counted many times. The CDR3 region is CSAAGTQDYEQYF. Here the CDR3 DNA reads TGCAGTGCCGCCGGGACACAAGACTACGAGCAGTACTTC. This chain connects TRBV20-1 to TRBJ2-7; a possible D gene is TRBD1 (6 bases). The V and J ends lost 6 bases and 3 bases respectively, with 15 bases between them. This CDR3 is 13 amino acids long. The germline CDR1 and CDR2 sequences are DFQATT and SNEGSKA (reference sequence).

At least ten counts were recorded for this clonotype. V gene TRBV9 combines with J gene TRBJ2-3, with D perhaps matching TRBD2 (5 bases). CDR1 is SGDLS and CDR2 is YYNGEE in the germline V gene. The CDR3 is 15 amino acids. The V and J ends lost 0 bases and 0 bases respectively, with 8 bases between them. CDR3 DNA: TGTGCCAGCAGCGTAGACGGGATTAGCACAGATACGCAGTATTTT. As protein: CASSVDGISTDTQYF.

The rearrangement uses TRBV12-3 or TRBV12-4 and TRBJ2-1; TRBD1 aligns across 8 bases. The V segment lost 5 bases and the J segment 6 bases; nucleotides outside the gene matches: 12. This CDR3 has 16 residues. As DNA, the CDR3 is TGTGCCAGCAGTATACCCGGACAGGGTCCGGGCAATGAGCAGTTCTTC. Amino acid sequence: CASSIPGQGPGNEQFF.

V is TRBV10-3 and J is TRBJ2-1; 7 nucleotides agree with TRBD1. Germline V gene data show CDR1 as ENHRY and CDR2 as SYGVKD. V lost 6 bases to trimming and J lost 0 bases; unmatched junction nucleotides: 2. This CDR3 has 14 residues. In DNA form, the CDR3 reads TGTGCCATCAGGGGGACAGACTCCTACAATGAGCAGTTCTTC. This encodes CAIRGTDSYNEQFF.

On this clonotype: The junction shows a germline mismatch at one end, possibly a read error. The CDR3: CASSPGGFKDEQFF. The CDR3 DNA reads as TGTGCTAGCAGCCCAGGCGGGTTTAAGGATGAGCAGTTCTTC. The rearrangement uses TRBV7-7 and TRBJ2-1; a possible D gene is TRBD2 (5 bases). The CDR3 has 14 amino acids. CDR1 is SSHAT and CDR2 is FNYEAQ in the germline V gene (reference sequence).

This rearrangement joins TRBV7-8 to TRBJ2-3; D is uncertain. V lost 1 base, J lost 0 bases, and 14 bases lay in between. Germline CDR1 reads SGHVS; CDR2 reads FQNEAQ. This CDR3 has 17 amino acids. CDR3 sequence (DNA): TGTGCCAGCAGCTTAGTGTCCAGGTCTGATAGCACAGATACGCAGTATTTT. This codes for CASSLVSRSDSTDTQYF.

The table lists this clonotype with a few counts. The V call is TRBV6-1, the J call TRBJ1-1, with no clear D. V lost 5 bases to trimming and J lost 6 bases, with 19 bases between them. Germline V gene sequence: CDR1 MNHNS, CDR2 SASEGT. The CDR3 totals 15 residues. The CDR3 nucleotides read TGTGCCAGCAGTCCCTCAGCCTTTGGAAGGTCTGAAGCTTTCTTT. Translation gives CASSPSAFGRSEAFF.

The chain recombines TRBV28 with TRBJ2-2; no reliable D call. The ends were cut back, 2 bases at V and 5 bases at J, with 6 bases in the middle. From germline, CDR1 is MDHEN and CDR2 SYDVKM. The CDR3 is 13 residues long. Written as DNA, the CDR3 is TGTGCCAGCAGTTTAAAGGGTACCGGGGAGCTGTTTTTT. Translated, it gives CASSLKGTGELFF.

The V call is TRBV7-9, the J call TRBJ2-2; no reliable D call. Between the trimmed V and J ends, which lost 2 bases and 1 base, there was a span of 5 bases. CDR3 length: 14 amino acids. Germline loops: CDR1 SEHNR, CDR2 FQNEAQ (reference sequence). In DNA, the CDR3 is TGTGCCAGCAGCTTAAGCGAGAACACCGGGGAGCTGTTTTTT. Translation: CASSLSENTGELFF.

In its sample, this clonotype was seen a few times. The J gene is TRBJ2-5, the V gene TRBV5-6, with D possibly TRBD2 on 5 matching bases. V lost 4 bases and J 2 bases, leaving 15 bases between the germline ends. This CDR3 comprises 15 residues. Germline values: CDR1 SGHDT, CDR2 YYEEEE. The CDR3 DNA sequence: TGTGCCAGCAGCCCCCCTTTGCGGGCGCAAGAGACCCAGTACTTC. It codes for CASSPPLRAQETQYF.

This clonotype was seen a few times. This chain links TRBV28 with TRBJ2-4, with a tentative D call TRBD2 (5 bases). This CDR3 spans 14 amino acids. CDR1 MDHEN and CDR2 SYDVKM come from the germline V gene. V lost 5 bases and J 7 bases, leaving 15 bases between the germline ends. In DNA form, the CDR3 reads TGTGCCAGCAGTCCGGGAAAAGAATGGAACATTCAGTACTTC. Protein: CASSPGKEWNIQYF. The variable domain in full, completed from reference TRBV28 and TRBJ2-4, reads DVKVTQSSRYLVKRTGEKVFLECVQDMDHENMFWYRQDPGLGLRLIYFSYDVKMKEKGDIPEGYSVSREKKERFSLILESASTNQTSMYLCASSPGKEWNIQYFGAGTRLSVL.